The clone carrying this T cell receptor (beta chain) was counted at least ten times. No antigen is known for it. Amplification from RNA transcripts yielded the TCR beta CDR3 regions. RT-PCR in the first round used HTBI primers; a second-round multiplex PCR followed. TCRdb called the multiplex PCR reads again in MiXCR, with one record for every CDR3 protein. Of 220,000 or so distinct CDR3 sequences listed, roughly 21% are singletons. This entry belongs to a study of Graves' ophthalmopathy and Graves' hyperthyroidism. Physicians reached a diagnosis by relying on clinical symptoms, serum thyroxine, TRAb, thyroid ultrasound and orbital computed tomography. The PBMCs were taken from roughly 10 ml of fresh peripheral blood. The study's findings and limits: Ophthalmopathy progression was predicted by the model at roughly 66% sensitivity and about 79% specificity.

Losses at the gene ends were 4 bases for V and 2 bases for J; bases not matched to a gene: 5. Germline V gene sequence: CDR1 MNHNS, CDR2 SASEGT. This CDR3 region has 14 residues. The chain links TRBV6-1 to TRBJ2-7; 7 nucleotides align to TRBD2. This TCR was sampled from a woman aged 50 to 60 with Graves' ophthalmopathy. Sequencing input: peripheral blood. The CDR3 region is CASSGAGTAYEQYF. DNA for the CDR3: TGTGCCAGCAGTGGAGCGGGGACGGCCTACGAGCAGTACTTC.